Reported below is one T cell receptor (beta chain). The PCR ran on 60 Vbeta and 13 Jbeta primers. Measured with immunoSEQ multiplex PCR; TCRdb has only the in-frame clones, and not every one. The repertoire holds some 200,000 clones, with roughly 80% as singletons. This CDR3 is 13 amino acids long. V lost 5 bases, J lost 3 bases, and 11 bases lay in between. The germline CDR1 and CDR2 sequences are SGHAT and FQNNGV. This sample stems from a study of cytomegalovirus exposure and HLA in healthy donors. The receptor was isolated from a female donor in good health and CMV-seronegative. Material for sequencing was PBMCs. The V call is TRBV11-2, the J call TRBJ2-7; no reliable D call. CDR3 amino acids: CASSPLPYYEQYF. CDR3 nucleotide sequence: TGTGCCAGCAGCCCCCTCCCCTACTACGAGCAGTACTTC.